These 16 T cell receptor beta chains originate from one sample sequenced in a study of T cells in Graves' hyperthyroidism and ophthalmopathy. Researchers amplified the TCR beta CDR3 regions from RNA transcripts. TCR CDR3 regions were first amplified by RT-PCR with HTBI primers. TCRdb re-analysed the multiplex PCR reads in MiXCR, keeping a single row per CDR3 protein. The sample shows 500,000 to 600,000 distinct CDR3 sequences, 16% of them seen only once. The sample consisted of blood. The receptor source for this set is a woman aged 18 to 35 with Graves' hyperthyroidism.

Of note for this clonotype: Possible read error: a much larger clone is one base away. This sequence joins TRBV20-1 and TRBJ2-7; D is uncertain. The CDR3 is 14 residues long. CDR1 and CDR2 from the germline V gene are DFQATT and SNEGSKA (reference sequence). The V end was cut by 3 bases, the J end by 1 base, with 13 bases between. The CDR3 DNA reads as TGCAGTGCTAGGGCCACTGGCGGTTCCTACGAGCAGTACTTC. This sequence encodes CSARATGGSYEQYF.

This clonotype was counted many times. This sequence joins TRBV6-2 or TRBV6-3 and TRBJ2-7, with D unresolved. Between the trimmed V and J ends, which lost 6 bases and 4 bases, there was a span of 10 bases. Germline V gene sequence: CDR1 MNHEY, CDR2 SVGEGT. This CDR3 comprises 12 residues. CDR3 coding DNA: TGTGCCAGCAGCCCCGTCGGATACGAGCAGTACTTC. This encodes CASSPVGYEQYF.

Only a few counts were recorded for this clonotype. The V and J genes are TRBV19 and TRBJ1-5, with TRBD1 identical over 8 bases. The V and J ends lost 5 bases and 4 bases, in that order; junction bases with no gene match: 10. This CDR3 is 16 amino acids long. Germline V CDR1 and CDR2: LNHDA, SQIVND (reference sequence). CDR3 DNA sequence: TGTGCCAGTAGTCCGCAAACAGGGGGTTGGAATCAGCCCCAGCATTTT. Translated: CASSPQTGGWNQPQHF.

This clonotype was seen more than once but under ten times. In nucleotides, the CDR3 is TGTGCCAGCAGTGAAGGACAGAACAATCAGCCCCAGCATTTT. It codes for CASSEGQNNQPQHF. The chain carries TRBV6-1 and TRBJ1-5, with a possible D match to TRBD1 (5 bases). V lost 1 base and J lost 3, with 7 bases in between. The germline gives CDR1 MNHNS, CDR2 SASEGT. The CDR3 contains 14 residues.

Ten or more counts support this clonotype. V is TRBV7-4 and J is TRBJ1-2; maybe TRBD1 (6 bases). The V end lost 2 bases, the J end lost 6 bases, and 10 bases lay between the germline ends. This CDR3 is built from 13 residues. Per germline, CDR1 SGHVT and CDR2 SQSDAQ. The CDR3 is CASSLNTGNGYTF. CDR3 sequence (DNA): TGTGCCAGCAGCTTAAACACAGGGAATGGCTACACCTTC.

This chain uses TRBV5-1 with TRBJ2-3; 10 bases agree with TRBD2. The CDR3 length is 14 residues. Trimming removed 7 bases from V and 5 bases from J; junction bases left unmatched: 7. The V gene's germline CDR1 is SGHRS and CDR2 YFSETQ. The CDR3 DNA reads as TGCGCCAGCGACTCGGGACTAGCGAGAGATACGCAGTATTTT. Its translation is CASDSGLARDTQYF.

This clonotype was recorded many times. The chain has TRBV4-3 and TRBJ2-5, with TRBD2 identical over 9 bases. The germline gives CDR1 LGHNA, CDR2 YSLEER. Germline trimming cut 1 base from V and 5 bases from J; bases unmatched to any gene: 11. The length of the CDR3 is 17 residues. CDR3 sequence (DNA): TGCGCCAGCAGCCAAGTGATAGCGGGGGTTTCTGGGGAGACCCAGTACTTC. Translation gives CASSQVIAGVSGETQYF.

This clonotype was seen at least ten times. The V call is TRBV24-1, the J call TRBJ1-1; the D gene is possibly TRBD1 (5 bases). CDR1 is KGHDR, CDR2 SFDVKD, per germline. The CDR3 is 14 residues long. V was trimmed by 4 bases and J by 4 bases, leaving 12 bases between them. CDR3 region: CATSEGTVGTEAFF. CDR3 bases: TGTGCCACCAGTGAGGGGACGGTTGGCACTGAAGCTTTCTTT.

A remark on this clonotype: Given a much more abundant clone one base away, this may be a read error. The chain uses TRBV12-3 or TRBV12-4 and TRBJ2-1; 8 bases line up with TRBD2. The CDR3 totals 13 residues. The junction had 4 bases not matched to a gene; V was cut back by 6 bases and J by 6 bases. CDR3 DNA sequence: TGTGCCAGCAGCACGGGACTAGGCAATGAGCAGTTCTTC. This gives the protein CASSTGLGNEQFF.

This clonotype was seen a few times. The rearrangement links TRBV28 to TRBJ2-1; D not certain. CDR1 and CDR2 (germline): MDHEN, SYDVKM. V lost 5 bases and J 14 bases, leaving 7 bases between the germline ends. This CDR3 contains 9 residues. The CDR3 is CASSPLKFF. The CDR3 bases are TGTGCCAGCAGTCCGCTCAAGTTCTTC.

The V and J genes are TRBV14 and TRBJ2-1, with D perhaps TRBD2 (6 bases). This CDR3 is built from 12 residues. CDR1 and CDR2 (germline): SGHDN, FVKESK. V was clipped by 6 bases and J by 15 bases, with 18 bases between them. The CDR3 protein is CASSSRLDGSFF. The CDR3 nucleotides are TGTGCCAGCAGTTCCCGACTAGACGGGTCGTTCTTC.

This clonotype was seen only a few times. The chain employs TRBV7-9 and TRBJ2-1; 11 bases are a match to TRBD2. The CDR3 has 16 residues. CDR1 and CDR2 (germline): SEHNR, FQNEAQ (reference sequence). V lost 2 bases and J lost 6; bases outside the gene matches: 6. The CDR3 DNA reads as TGTGCCAGCAGCTTATTAGCGGGAGGGGTTTCCAATGAGCAGTTCTTC. As protein: CASSLLAGGVSNEQFF.

The V gene is TRBV2, the J gene TRBJ2-7; D uncertain. V was clipped by 4 bases and J by 3 bases, with 10 bases between them. The CDR3 is made up of 13 amino acids. CDR1 and CDR2 from the germline V gene are SNHLY and FYNNEI. CDR3 region: CASSVGAVYEQYF. The CDR3 coding sequence is TGTGCCAGCAGTGTGGGTGCCGTCTACGAGCAGTACTTC.

This clonotype has a count of ten or more. The chain links TRBV20-1 to TRBJ2-7, with 7 bases that match TRBD1. The CDR3 runs 14 residues. Trimming at V came to 8 bases and at J to 3 bases, leaving 13 bases not matched to a gene. CDR1 is DFQATT and CDR2 is SNEGSKA in the germline V gene (reference sequence). For the CDR3, the DNA is TGCAGTACGGACCGGGCAGGGGGTAACTACGAGCAGTACTTC. Translation gives CSTDRAGGNYEQYF.

This clonotype was picked up a small number of times. The J gene is TRBJ2-7, the V gene TRBV5-1; D is possibly TRBD2 (5 bases). Trimming took 0 bases from V and 3 from J, leaving 10 bases between them. Per the germline V gene, CDR1 is SGHRS and CDR2 is YFSETQ. This CDR3 comprises 14 residues. The CDR3 sequence: CASSLERFNYEQYF. CDR3 coding DNA: TGCGCCAGCAGCTTGGAGCGGTTTAACTACGAGCAGTACTTC.

This chain links TRBV20-1 with TRBJ1-2; a weak D match, TRBD1 (6 bases). CDR1 DFQATT and CDR2 SNEGSKA come from the germline V gene (reference sequence). This CDR3 spans 14 amino acids. V was pared by 7 bases and J by 0 bases, with 15 bases between. CDR3 in amino acids: CSVTEGGANYGYTF. CDR3 sequence (DNA): TGCAGTGTTACGGAGGGGGGAGCTAACTATGGCTACACCTTC.